The 28 T cell receptor beta chains reported below all come from one sample, sequenced in a study of tumor and adjacent non-tumor tissue in lung cancer. This sample's RNA came from whole unsorted tissue. More than 3 cm separated this lung sample from the edge of the tumor. The library came from three nested PCR rounds adapted from ARM-PCR protocols. From the multiplex PCR reads, TCRdb called clonotypes with MiXCR, one entry per CDR3 protein. Found here are 98,000 or so distinct CDR3 sequences, 80% of them singletons; the top ten hold roughly 29%. Sequencing was performed on distant non-tumor lung tissue. All receptors come from a man aged 60 to 69 with small cell lung cancer.

This clonotype was seen just once. At one of its ends the junction is not consistent with the germline gene, which may arise from a read error. The gene calls are TRBV20-1 and TRBJ2-3; no reliable D call. The DNA end is more similar to TRBJ1-5, so the J call may be wrong. The CDR3 has 15 residues. Germline loops: CDR1 DFQATT, CDR2 SNEGSKA (reference sequence). Here the CDR3 reads CNASPAGREADMQHF. The CDR3 region has the DNA TGCAATGCTAGCCCAGCGGGAAGGGAGGCAGATATGCAGCATTTT.

By sample share, this clonotype is medium-sized. This sequence joins TRBV11-2 and TRBJ2-5; either TRBD1 or TRBD2 may fit D (5 bases each). V shed 5 bases and J shed 4 bases, with 11 bases lying between them. CDR1 SGHAT and CDR2 FQNNGV come from the germline V gene. The CDR3 has 13 residues. CDR3 protein: CASSRDRRETQYF. As DNA, the CDR3 is TGTGCCAGCAGCCGGGACCGTCGAGAGACCCAGTACTTC.

This rearrangement joins TRBV11-2 to TRBJ2-3; D remains ambiguous. The CDR3 contains 14 residues. Germline V gene sequence: CDR1 SGHAT, CDR2 FQNNGV. V lost 5 bases, J lost 2 bases, and 11 bases lay in between. The DNA of the CDR3 is TGTGCCAGCAGCCCTTTTGTTCTCACAGATACGCAGTATTTT. It translates to CASSPFVLTDTQYF.

Details on this clonotype: At one end, the junction sequence differs from germline, possibly due to a read error. The chain links TRBV5-1 to TRBJ1-1; D is unresolved. Per the germline V gene, CDR1 is SGHRS and CDR2 is YFSETQ. CDR3 length equals 15 residues. CDR3 nucleotides: TGCGCCAGTAGCTTGGTACATTGGATGAACACTGAAGCTTTCTTT. Protein: CASSLVHWMNTEAFF.

On this clonotype itself: The junction departs from the called germline gene at one end, perhaps through a read error. This rearrangement joins TRBV11-3 to TRBJ1-5; D is unclear. Germline V lookup: CDR1 SGHNT, CDR2 YENEEA. The CDR3 is 11 residues long. The CDR3 loop reads CTSGTYQPQHF. CDR3 nucleotides: TGTACCAGCGGCACTTATCAGCCCCAGCATTTT.

Notes on this clonotype: Relative to the germline gene, one junction end is altered; a read error may explain this. The chain recombines TRBV6-1 with TRBJ1-2; D is possibly TRBD1 (6 bases). The CDR3 loop spans 16 amino acids. CDR1 and CDR2 (germline): MNHNS, SASEGT. The CDR3 DNA reads TGTGCCAGCAGTGCACAGGGTGCCGATGGTTTGAATGGTTACACCTTC. This codes for CASSAQGADGLNGYTF.

The genes are TRBV4-2 and TRBJ2-6, with a possible D match to TRBD1 (6 bases). The CDR3 is 15 amino acids. V gave up 10 bases and J gave up 0 bases, with 13 bases separating them. From germline, CDR1 is LGHNA and CDR2 YNFKEQ. This CDR3 reads CANIRDNSGANVLTF. Written as DNA, the CDR3 is TGTGCCAACATCCGGGACAACTCTGGGGCCAACGTCCTGACTTTC.

Here the CDR3 reads CASSQGHDPNTGELFF. The CDR3 coding sequence is TGTGCCAGCTCACAGGGGCACGACCCGAACACCGGGGAGCTGTTTTTT. The chain is built from TRBV6-6 and TRBJ2-2; 7 bases fit TRBD1. Germline V gene sequence: CDR1 MNHNY, CDR2 SVGAGI (reference sequence). The ends lost 8 bases at V and 0 bases at J; junction bases unmatched: 9. The CDR3 sequence is 16 residues long.

On this clonotype itself: Germline is not matched at one junction end, which may reflect a read error. The V and J genes are TRBV6-2 or TRBV6-3 and TRBJ2-1; D is ambiguous. The CDR3 is 13 residues long. Germline V gene sequence: CDR1 MNHEY, CDR2 SVGEGT. The CDR3 region has the DNA TGTGTCAGCATTACCGATCCTAACAATGAGCAGTTCTTC. Its protein product is CVSITDPNNEQFF.

Concerning this clonotype: Mismatch with germline at one junction end may stem from a read error. For the CDR3, the DNA is TGTACCAGCAGCTTAGAGGCTAATGGGGAGTTGTATTTT. The encoded protein is CTSSLEANGELYF. V and J are TRBV11-2 and TRBJ2-2; weak D call: TRBD2 (5 bases). The CDR3 has 13 amino acids. In germline, CDR1 is SGHAT, CDR2 FQNNGV. Combining the CDR3 with reference TRBV11-2 and TRBJ2-2 gives the whole variable domain EAGVAQSPRYKIIEKRQSVAFWCNPISGHATLYWYQQILGQGPKLLIQFQNNGVVDDSQLPKDRFSAERLKGVDSTLKIQPAKLEDSAVYLCTSSLEANGELYFGEGSRLTVL.

As for this clonotype: A much larger clone is a single base away; this may be a read error. This CDR3 reads CASSHRRFVIITDTQYF. DNA for the CDR3: TGTGCCAGCAGTCATCGACGGTTTGTGATTATCACAGATACGCAGTATTTT. V gene TRBV6-1 combines with J gene TRBJ2-3, with D unclear. The ends were cut back, 5 bases at V and 2 bases at J, with 20 bases in the middle. There are 17 residues in the CDR3. The germline V gene has CDR1 MNHNS and CDR2 SASEGT.

The sample holds many counts of this clonotype. This sequence joins TRBV20-1 and TRBJ2-3; perhaps TRBD2 as D (6 bases). CDR1 DFQATT and CDR2 SNEGSKA come from the germline V gene (reference sequence). The V end lost 0 bases, the J end lost 2 bases, and 12 bases lay between the germline ends. This CDR3 region has 15 residues. The CDR3 DNA reads TGCAGTGCTAGAGACCCGGGGACTCTCACAGATACGCAGTATTTT. This sequence encodes CSARDPGTLTDTQYF.

Comment on this clonotype: A junction end diverges from the germline sequence, so it may reflect a read error. The chain combines TRBV4-2 with TRBJ2-7; 7 bases are a match to TRBD1. In germline, CDR1 is LGHNA, CDR2 YNFKEQ. This CDR3 contains 15 residues. Written as DNA, the CDR3 is TGTGCCAACAGCCAAGAGGGGGACAGCTCCTACGAGCAGTATTTC. Protein sequence: CANSQEGDSSYEQYF.

This clonotype showed up many times. The chain joins TRBV4-2 to TRBJ2-5; no clear D gene. The CDR3 has 14 residues. Germline V CDR1 and CDR2: LGHNA, YNFKEQ. V was trimmed by 0 bases and J by 5 bases, leaving 10 bases between them. CDR3 sequence (DNA): TGTGCCAGCAGCCAAGACGGCTACGTGGAGACCCAGTACTTC. It encodes CASSQDGYVETQYF.

Comments on this clonotype: This is likely a read error, given that the CDR3 carries no conserved phenylalanine or tryptophan at its end. The V call is TRBV11-2, the J call TRBJ2-3; TRBD2 aligns across 11 bases. Germline CDR1 SGHAT, CDR2 FQNNGV. The CDR3 is 16 amino acids. The DNA of the CDR3 is TGTGCCGGCAGCCACACTAGCGGGAGTAGCACATATACGCAGTATTAT. Amino acid sequence: CAGSHTSGSSTYTQYY.

The chain recombines TRBV11-2 with TRBJ2-1, with unresolved D. CDR1 is SGHAT and CDR2 is FQNNGV in the germline V gene. The CDR3 length is 14 residues. V lost 8 bases and J lost 5, with 16 bases in between. This chain's CDR3 is CASQIWHGHNEQFF. The CDR3 nucleotides are TGTGCCAGCCAGATATGGCACGGCCACAATGAGCAGTTCTTC.

V and J are TRBV4-1 and TRBJ1-2; D gene unclear. Deletions cut 0 bases from V and 0 bases from J, with 14 bases between. The CDR3 is made up of 17 amino acids. CDR1 is MGHRA and CDR2 is YSYEKL in the germline V gene. The CDR3 region is CASSQEYGRPANYGYTF. CDR3 nucleotides: TGCGCCAGCAGCCAAGAGTACGGCAGGCCAGCTAACTATGGCTACACCTTC.

This clonotype was seen a handful of times. The chain employs TRBV2 and TRBJ2-5, with TRBD2 matching over 8 bases. In germline, CDR1 is SNHLY, CDR2 FYNNEI. V trimming: 6 bases; J trimming: 4 bases; junction bases outside the gene matches: 10. The CDR3 loop spans 15 amino acids. CDR3 bases: TGTGCCAGCAGCTCCCGGGGGGGTATATTAGAGACCCAGTACTTC. Its translation: CASSSRGGILETQYF.

The chain uses TRBV12-3 or TRBV12-4 and TRBJ2-3; the match to TRBD2 covers 12 bases. Trimming cost V 9 bases and J 6 bases; bases outside gene matches: 10. CDR3 length: 15 residues. The CDR3 loop is CASRPTSGSNDTQYF. The CDR3 nucleotides read TGTGCCAGTAGACCGACTAGCGGGAGTAATGATACGCAGTATTTT.

Turning to this clonotype: Compared with germline, one end of the junction differs, possibly owing to a read error. The chain carries TRBV4-1 and TRBJ2-7; 13 positions agree with TRBD2. Germline V gene lookup returns CDR1 MGHRA and CDR2 YSYEKL. This CDR3 spans 15 amino acids. CDR3 region: CASSQGLAGDYEQYF. The CDR3 coding sequence is TGCGCCAGTAGCCAAGGACTAGCGGGAGACTACGAGCAGTACTTC.

This clonotype has just a few counts. One junction end does not reproduce the germline sequence, and a read error may be involved. The rearrangement joins TRBV20-1 to TRBJ1-1; 8 positions agree with TRBD1. The germline V gene encodes CDR1 DFQATT and CDR2 SNEGSKA (reference sequence). CDR3 length equals 13 residues. The chain's CDR3 is CSVWDRTNTEASF. CDR3 in DNA: TGCAGTGTCTGGGACAGGACTAACACTGAAGCTTCCTTT.

On this clonotype itself: This may be a read error: a much more frequent sequence differs by one nucleotide. The V gene is TRBV20-1, the J gene TRBJ2-1; possible D gene TRBD2, 6 bases. The germline CDR1 and CDR2 sequences are DFQATT and SNEGSKA (reference sequence). The CDR3 extends over 18 amino acids. In DNA form, the CDR3 reads TGCAGTGCTAGAGATGTGAGCGGGTTACGGCAGTCCTACAGTGAGCAGTTCTTC. The encoded protein is CSARDVSGLRQSYSEQFF.

Comments on this clonotype: A read error is possible here, since a much larger clone lies one base away. This chain uses TRBV7-9 with TRBJ2-6; D is unresolved. V was pared by 5 bases and J by 4 bases, with 12 bases between. There are 15 residues in the CDR3. Per the germline V gene, CDR1 is SEHNR and CDR2 is FQNEAQ (reference sequence). The CDR3 region is CASSPRRGGANVLTF. CDR3 coding DNA: TGTGCCAGCAGCCCAAGACGAGGAGGGGCCAACGTCCTGACTTTC.

On this clonotype: Compared with germline, one end of the junction differs, possibly owing to a read error. The V and J genes are TRBV5-1 and TRBJ2-3; TRBD2 matches at 8 bases. The length of the CDR3 is 16 residues. Germline V gene data show CDR1 as SGHRS and CDR2 as YFSETQ. The CDR3 bases are TGCTCCAGCAGCTTGGGGGGACTAGAGAGCACAGATACGCAGTATTTT. It yields the protein CSSSLGGLESTDTQYF.

This clonotype was picked up many times. The chain is built from TRBV29-1 and TRBJ1-2, with TRBD1 matching 7 bases. The CDR3 covers 15 residues. The germline V gene has CDR1 SQVTM and CDR2 ANQGSEA. V trimming: 0 bases; J trimming: 4 bases; junction bases outside the gene matches: 8. The CDR3 DNA is TGCAGCGTTGAAGATCGTAAGAGGACAGGCTATGGCTACACCTTC. Translating gives CSVEDRKRTGYGYTF.

Only a few counts were recorded for this clonotype. V is TRBV10-3 and J is TRBJ1-5; no clear D. CDR1 is ENHRY, CDR2 SYGVKD, per germline. The CDR3 contains 14 residues. Trimming pared 8 bases from V and 3 bases from J, leaving 14 bases between. CDR3 region: CAIGVDGTNQPQHF. The CDR3 DNA is TGTGCCATCGGTGTTGACGGAACCAATCAGCCCCAGCATTTT.

The V call is TRBV10-2, the J call TRBJ2-3; D is ambiguous. The CDR3 is made up of 11 amino acids. Deletions cut 7 bases from V and 2 bases from J, with 4 bases between. The germline V gene encodes CDR1 WSHSY and CDR2 SAAADI. The CDR3 here is CASIHTDTQYF. The CDR3 DNA reads as TGCGCCAGCATTCACACAGATACGCAGTATTTT.

This clonotype was found many times. The CDR3 DNA follows: TGTGCCAGCAGTACGGGTGTATATGGCTACACCTTC. Its protein is CASSTGVYGYTF. This rearrangement joins TRBV28 to TRBJ1-2; D unclear. The CDR3 sequence is 12 residues long. Germline-derived CDR1 and CDR2 are MDHEN and SYDVKM. Trimming left V 5 bases short and J 5 bases short, with 9 bases between.